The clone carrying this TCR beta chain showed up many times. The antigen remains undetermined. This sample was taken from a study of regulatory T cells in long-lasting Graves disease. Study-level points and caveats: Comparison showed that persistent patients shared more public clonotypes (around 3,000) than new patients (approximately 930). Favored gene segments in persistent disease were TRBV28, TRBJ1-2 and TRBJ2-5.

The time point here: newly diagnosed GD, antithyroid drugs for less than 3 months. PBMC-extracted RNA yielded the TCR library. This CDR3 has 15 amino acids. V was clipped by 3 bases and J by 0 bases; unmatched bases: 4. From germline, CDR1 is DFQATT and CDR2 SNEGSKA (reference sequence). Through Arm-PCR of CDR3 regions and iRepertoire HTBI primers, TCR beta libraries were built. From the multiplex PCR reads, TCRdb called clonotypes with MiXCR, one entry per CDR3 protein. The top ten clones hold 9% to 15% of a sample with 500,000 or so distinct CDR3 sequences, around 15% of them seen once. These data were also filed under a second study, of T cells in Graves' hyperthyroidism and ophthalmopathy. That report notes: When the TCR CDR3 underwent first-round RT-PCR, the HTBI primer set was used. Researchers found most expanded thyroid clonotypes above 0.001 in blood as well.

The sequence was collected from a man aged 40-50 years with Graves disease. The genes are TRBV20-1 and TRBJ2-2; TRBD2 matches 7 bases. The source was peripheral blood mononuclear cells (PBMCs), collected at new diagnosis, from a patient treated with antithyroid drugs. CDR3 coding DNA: TGCAGTGCTAGTTTGGGAGGGCCGAACACCGGGGAGCTGTTTTTT. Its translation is CSASLGGPNTGELFF.